Listed below are T cell receptor beta chains from one sample, sequenced in a study of shared clonotypes between healthy human individuals. The method was immunoSEQ multiplex PCR; TCRdb's version includes in-frame clones alone and lacks a portion of them. The sample shows roughly 2.6 million clones, 90% to 95% of them seen only once. Specimen: naive CD4+ T cells sorted from blood. Receptors originate from a man aged 18 to 35 in good health. Each CDR3 is given with its conserved first and last residue. Fields, in order: CDR3 DNA, CDR3 protein, clone size, D gene, J gene, V gene. The D gene is left open where the match is weak. Where a row states a size, it is once, few, many or the class of an expanded clone; other rows omit it.

cdr3_nt: TGCGCCAGCAGCCCCGGTGGGCAGGCCCATTCACCCCTCCACTTT; cdr3_aa: CASSPGGQAHSPLHF; clone_size: .; d_call: .; j_call: TRBJ1-6; v_call: TRBV5-1
cdr3_nt: TGTGCCAGCAGCTTAGGCTCCGCCTCCGGCAATCAGCCCCAGCATTTT; cdr3_aa: CASSLGSASGNQPQHF; clone_size: few; d_call: .; j_call: TRBJ1-5; v_call: TRBV7-9
cdr3_nt: TGTGCCAGCAGCTACACAACCTACGAGCAGTACTTC; cdr3_aa: CASSYTTYEQYF; clone_size: .; d_call: .; j_call: TRBJ2-7; v_call: TRBV7-2
cdr3_nt: TGTGCCACAACCCGGGACAGCTATTATGGCTACACCTTC; cdr3_aa: CATTRDSYYGYTF; clone_size: .; d_call: TRBD1; j_call: TRBJ1-2; v_call: TRBV6-6
cdr3_nt: TGTGCCAGCATTTACCGACAGACTTGCAATCAGCCCCAGCATTTT; cdr3_aa: CASIYRQTCNQPQHF; clone_size: .; d_call: .; j_call: TRBJ1-5; v_call: TRBV6-5
cdr3_nt: TGTGCCAGCAGCTTACTCCAGGGAACCGGGGAGCTGTTTTTT; cdr3_aa: CASSLLQGTGELFF; clone_size: .; d_call: .; j_call: TRBJ2-2; v_call: TRBV5-4
cdr3_nt: TGCGCCAGCAGCCAAGCACCGGGACTAGGTTACAATGAGCAGTTCTTC; cdr3_aa: CASSQAPGLGYNEQFF; clone_size: .; d_call: TRBD2; j_call: TRBJ2-1; v_call: TRBV4-1
cdr3_nt: TGTGCCAGCAGTTCCGGACAGGGGGCGATTGAGCAGTTCTTC; cdr3_aa: CASSSGQGAIEQFF; clone_size: .; d_call: TRBD1; j_call: TRBJ2-1; v_call: TRBV6-5
cdr3_nt: TGTGCCAGCAGCGTAGGACTTGGCGGGGGATCTAGCACAGATACGCAGTATTTT; cdr3_aa: CASSVGLGGGSSTDTQYF; clone_size: .; d_call: TRBD2; j_call: TRBJ2-3; v_call: TRBV9
cdr3_nt: TGTGCCAGCAGTTATCTACAGGGGACCCCTGAAGCTTTCTTT; cdr3_aa: CASSYLQGTPEAFF; clone_size: .; d_call: TRBD1; j_call: TRBJ1-1; v_call: TRBV6-5
cdr3_nt: TGTGCCAGCAGCACTCGACAGGGGGCAGATACGCAGTATTTT; cdr3_aa: CASSTRQGADTQYF; clone_size: .; d_call: TRBD1; j_call: TRBJ2-3; v_call: TRBV7-6
cdr3_nt: TGTGCCAGCACGAACGGAGTGCGGAACACCATATATTTT; cdr3_aa: CASTNGVRNTIYF; clone_size: .; d_call: .; j_call: TRBJ1-3; v_call: TRBV28
cdr3_nt: TGCGCCAGCAGCTTAGGGGGAGGAGAGACCCAGTACTTC; cdr3_aa: CASSLGGGETQYF; clone_size: once; d_call: .; j_call: TRBJ2-5; v_call: TRBV5-1
cdr3_nt: TGCAGTGCTGACAGAATCTACGAGCAGTACTTC; cdr3_aa: CSADRIYEQYF; clone_size: once; d_call: .; j_call: TRBJ2-7; v_call: TRBV20-1
cdr3_nt: TGCGCCAGCACCGTGGGGACTAGCACAGATACGCAGTATTTT; cdr3_aa: CASTVGTSTDTQYF; clone_size: .; d_call: .; j_call: TRBJ2-3; v_call: TRBV5-1
cdr3_nt: TGTGCCAGCAGCCGTGAGGGGGCCCGAGAGACTGAAGCTTTCTTT; cdr3_aa: CASSREGARETEAFF; clone_size: .; d_call: TRBD1; j_call: TRBJ1-1; v_call: TRBV5-4
cdr3_nt: TGTGCCAGCCACGATACAGGGGGATTGTCCACCGGGGAGCTGTTTTTT; cdr3_aa: CASHDTGGLSTGELFF; clone_size: once; d_call: TRBD1; j_call: TRBJ2-2; v_call: TRBV7-2
cdr3_nt: TGTGCCAGCAGCTTAGTCCCTTACGAGCAGTACTTC; cdr3_aa: CASSLVPYEQYF; clone_size: .; d_call: .; j_call: TRBJ2-7; v_call: TRBV7-2
cdr3_nt: TGTGCCTGGAGTGGCTTAGTTAAAGGCACTGAAGCTTTCTTT; cdr3_aa: CAWSGLVKGTEAFF; clone_size: .; d_call: .; j_call: TRBJ1-1; v_call: TRBV30
cdr3_nt: TGCGCCAGCAGTGAATCTGGGGGTAGGGAGACCCAGTACTTC; cdr3_aa: CASSESGGRETQYF; clone_size: .; d_call: .; j_call: TRBJ2-5; v_call: TRBV10-1
cdr3_nt: TGTGCCTGGAGTGTAGGTGGGGCCCCTACCAAAAACATTCAGTACTTC; cdr3_aa: CAWSVGGAPTKNIQYF; clone_size: few; d_call: .; j_call: TRBJ2-4; v_call: TRBV30
cdr3_nt: TGTGCTAGTGGTTTAGGACAGTATCAGCCCCAGCATTTT; cdr3_aa: CASGLGQYQPQHF; clone_size: .; d_call: .; j_call: TRBJ1-5; v_call: TRBV12-5
cdr3_nt: TGTGCCAGCAGCCCAAGGGACAGACCCTATGGCTACACCTTC; cdr3_aa: CASSPRDRPYGYTF; clone_size: .; d_call: TRBD1; j_call: TRBJ1-2; v_call: TRBV6-5
cdr3_nt: TGCGCCAGCAGCCCCGGGACTAGGGGTCCGAAAGAGCAGTACTTC; cdr3_aa: CASSPGTRGPKEQYF; clone_size: .; d_call: TRBD2; j_call: TRBJ2-7; v_call: TRBV10-2
cdr3_nt: TGTGCCAGCAACAGGGGGAACACCGGGGAGCTGTTTTTT; cdr3_aa: CASNRGNTGELFF; clone_size: once; d_call: TRBD1; j_call: TRBJ2-2; v_call: TRBV2
cdr3_nt: TGTGCCAGCCAGCGGGTCCTCGAGCAGTACTTC; cdr3_aa: CASQRVLEQYF; clone_size: .; d_call: .; j_call: TRBJ2-7; v_call: TRBV2
cdr3_nt: TGCGCCAGCACCGGGACGGGAATGCCCTCCTACGAGCAGTACTTC; cdr3_aa: CASTGTGMPSYEQYF; clone_size: once; d_call: .; j_call: TRBJ2-7; v_call: TRBV5-1
cdr3_nt: TGCAGCGCCGCGAAGGGGGGGCCCACAGATACGCAGTATTTT; cdr3_aa: CSAAKGGPTDTQYF; clone_size: .; d_call: .; j_call: TRBJ2-3; v_call: TRBV29-1
cdr3_nt: TGTGCCAGCAGTTCGACCCTCCCTACTAGCGGAGCCTACGAGCAGTACTTC; cdr3_aa: CASSSTLPTSGAYEQYF; clone_size: .; d_call: TRBD2; j_call: TRBJ2-7; v_call: TRBV27
cdr3_nt: TGTGCCAGCATGGGGGATAGCAATCAGCCCCAGCATTTT; cdr3_aa: CASMGDSNQPQHF; clone_size: .; d_call: .; j_call: TRBJ1-5; v_call: TRBV2
cdr3_nt: TGTGCCAGTAGCACGGGACTAGCGGGAGGTACCGGGGAGCTGTTTTTT; cdr3_aa: CASSTGLAGGTGELFF; clone_size: .; d_call: TRBD2; j_call: TRBJ2-2; v_call: TRBV19
cdr3_nt: TGCGCCAGCAGCCAAGGACACGATAACACTGAAGCTTTCTTT; cdr3_aa: CASSQGHDNTEAFF; clone_size: .; d_call: .; j_call: TRBJ1-1; v_call: TRBV4-1
cdr3_nt: TGTGCCAGCAGCTCCATGACTAGCGGGGGGAGCACAGATACGCAGTATTTT; cdr3_aa: CASSSMTSGGSTDTQYF; clone_size: .; d_call: TRBD2; j_call: TRBJ2-3; v_call: TRBV11-2
cdr3_nt: TGTGCCAGTCGGACAGGGGTTGGAGGTGGGCAGTTCTTC; cdr3_aa: CASRTGVGGGQFF; clone_size: .; d_call: TRBD1; j_call: TRBJ2-1; v_call: TRBV18
cdr3_nt: TGTGCCAGCAGTCCCCCGGGCACAGATACGCAGTATTTT; cdr3_aa: CASSPPGTDTQYF; clone_size: .; d_call: .; j_call: TRBJ2-3; v_call: TRBV6-5
cdr3_nt: TGTGCCAGCAGCCTCAGCGGGAGGGCCACAGATACGCAGTATTTT; cdr3_aa: CASSLSGRATDTQYF; clone_size: .; d_call: TRBD2; j_call: TRBJ2-3; v_call: TRBV11-2
cdr3_nt: TGTGCCAGCAGCTTAGGGGACTGGGACAATGAGCAGTTCTTC; cdr3_aa: CASSLGDWDNEQFF; clone_size: .; d_call: .; j_call: TRBJ2-1; v_call: TRBV7-2
cdr3_nt: TGTGCCAGCAGACAACCGGGAATCTGGGGGCAGTACTTC; cdr3_aa: CASRQPGIWGQYF; clone_size: .; d_call: .; j_call: TRBJ2-7; v_call: TRBV6-1
cdr3_nt: TGTGCCTGGAGTGTACTTTTGAGGTCTAGCTATGGCTACACCTTC; cdr3_aa: CAWSVLLRSSYGYTF; clone_size: .; d_call: .; j_call: TRBJ1-2; v_call: TRBV30
cdr3_nt: TGTGCCAGCAGTTACTCGTCCGTGAACACTGAAGCTTTCTTT; cdr3_aa: CASSYSSVNTEAFF; clone_size: .; d_call: .; j_call: TRBJ1-1; v_call: TRBV6-5
cdr3_nt: TGCGCCAGCTGCCGTCAAGAAAGCTACAATGAGCAGTTCTTC; cdr3_aa: CASCRQESYNEQFF; clone_size: .; d_call: .; j_call: TRBJ2-1; v_call: TRBV5-1
cdr3_nt: TGTGCCAGTAGACAGAGTCTCACAGATACGCAGTATTTT; cdr3_aa: CASRQSLTDTQYF; clone_size: .; d_call: .; j_call: TRBJ2-3; v_call: TRBV19
cdr3_nt: TGTGCCATCAGTGAGAGGGCAGGGGGAGCTTTCTTT; cdr3_aa: CAISERAGGAFF; clone_size: .; d_call: TRBD1; j_call: TRBJ1-1; v_call: TRBV10-3
cdr3_nt: TGCGCCAGCAGCTTCATTCCCGATTCGCTAATCTCCTACGAGCAGTACTTC; cdr3_aa: CASSFIPDSLISYEQYF; clone_size: .; d_call: .; j_call: TRBJ2-7; v_call: TRBV5-1
cdr3_nt: TGTGCCAGCAGCTTAGAGGGGACCTACGAGCAGTACTTC; cdr3_aa: CASSLEGTYEQYF; clone_size: .; d_call: .; j_call: TRBJ2-7; v_call: TRBV7-9
cdr3_nt: TGTGCCAGCAGCTTGCTGTCACTAGCGGCAACTCGATCCTACGAGCAGTACTTC; cdr3_aa: CASSLLSLAATRSYEQYF; clone_size: .; d_call: TRBD2; j_call: TRBJ2-7; v_call: TRBV11-2
cdr3_nt: TGTGCCAGCAGCCGACTAGCGGGAAACTCCTACGAGCAGTACTTC; cdr3_aa: CASSRLAGNSYEQYF; clone_size: once; d_call: TRBD2; j_call: TRBJ2-7; v_call: TRBV28
cdr3_nt: TGCGCCAGCAGCTCGGGACAGCATAATGAAAAACTGTTTTTT; cdr3_aa: CASSSGQHNEKLFF; clone_size: .; d_call: TRBD1; j_call: TRBJ1-4; v_call: TRBV5-1
cdr3_nt: TGTGCCACCAGCAGAGATTACGGCACCTACGAGCAGTACTTC; cdr3_aa: CATSRDYGTYEQYF; clone_size: .; d_call: .; j_call: TRBJ2-7; v_call: TRBV15
cdr3_nt: TGTGCCAGCTCAGTAAGAACCGGGACCCGCTCCTACAATGAGCAGTTCTTC; cdr3_aa: CASSVRTGTRSYNEQFF; clone_size: .; d_call: .; j_call: TRBJ2-1; v_call: TRBV18
cdr3_nt: TGTGCCAGCAGCTTAGCGCGGGGGACCCAAGAGACCCAGTACTTC; cdr3_aa: CASSLARGTQETQYF; clone_size: .; d_call: TRBD2; j_call: TRBJ2-5; v_call: TRBV11-1
cdr3_nt: TGCGCCAGCAGCTTCCGACTAGCGGGAACTGAGCAGTTCTTC; cdr3_aa: CASSFRLAGTEQFF; clone_size: .; d_call: TRBD2; j_call: TRBJ2-1; v_call: TRBV5-1
cdr3_nt: TGCAGTGCTAGAGGCGACTACGAGCAGTACTTC; cdr3_aa: CSARGDYEQYF; clone_size: once; d_call: .; j_call: TRBJ2-7; v_call: TRBV20-1
cdr3_nt: TGTGCCAGTATCCGGACTAGCGGCTCCTACAATGAGCAGTTCTTC; cdr3_aa: CASIRTSGSYNEQFF; clone_size: .; d_call: TRBD2; j_call: TRBJ2-1; v_call: TRBV19
cdr3_nt: TGCGCCAGCAGCGGGGCAAGGGGGATGCCAGATACGCAGTATTTT; cdr3_aa: CASSGARGMPDTQYF; clone_size: .; d_call: .; j_call: TRBJ2-3; v_call: TRBV5-1